The entry below describes one T cell receptor beta chain. Trimming cost V 3 bases and J 0 bases, with 12 bases left between them. Germline V lookup: CDR1 SEHNR, CDR2 FQNEAQ (reference sequence). This CDR3 is 17 amino acids long. Template: tumor biopsy or peripheral blood genomic DNA, roughly 550-6,500 ng per sample. The protocol was immunoSEQ multiplex PCR, while the TCRdb copy is restricted to in-frame clones and leaves out a portion. This sample has almost 35,000 clones; roughly two thirds occur once, and the top ten carry 40%. The data stem from a study of T cells in tumors after PD-1 blockade. This TCR was recovered from a human donor with basal cell carcinoma. This chain links TRBV7-9 with TRBJ2-6, with no clear D. The sample consisted of PBMCs, taken after anti-PD-1 treatment. For the CDR3, the DNA is TGTGCCAGCAGCTTCCAGTCGAGAAGCTCTGGGGCCAACGTCCTGACTTTC. Its protein product is CASSFQSRSSGANVLTF.